The TCR beta chain under discussion was sequenced for a study of blood T cell repertoires in COVID-19. Method: immunoSEQ multiplex PCR; TCRdb's copy keeps in-frame clones and lacks some. The sample comprises over 40,000 clones, around 88% of which are singletons, and roughly 14% rests with the top ten. CDR3 length: 14 residues. V was trimmed by 0 bases and J by 4 bases, leaving 9 bases between them. From germline, CDR1 is LNHNV and CDR2 YYDKDF (reference sequence). This chain joins TRBV15 and TRBJ2-5; the D gene is possibly TRBD1 (6 bases). The sequenced sample was peripheral blood. The TCR was taken from a human donor in a cohort sampled during active COVID-19. CDR3 sequence reads: CATSRDEGVETQYF. CDR3 coding DNA: TGTGCCACCAGCAGAGATGAGGGGGTAGAGACCCAGTACTTC.